This TCR beta chain was obtained from a study of blood T cell repertoires in COVID-19. On the study more broadly: Specimens from acute and convalescent COVID-19 originated in the United States, Italy and Spain. PBMCs, B-cell-depleted T cells, or T cells provided the cDNA or gDNA that made up the material.

Germline V gives CDR1 SGHDN, CDR2 FVKESK. The CDR3 extends over 16 amino acids. J lost 7 bases, V lost 1 base, and 11 bases had no gene match. Authors' analysis steps: Amplification from reference gene primers served as the basis for estimated nucleated cell counts. This table comes from immunoSEQ multiplex PCR, and its TCRdb copy is limited to in-frame clones, with some not included. V and J calls and clone size are given by that table; D and trimming were obtained from the DNA. There are 150,000 to 200,000 clones in the sample; around nine tenths occur only once, and over 3.5% lies in the top ten. This clone was seen once.

The chain couples TRBV14 to TRBJ1-1; 8 nucleotides align to TRBD1. This TCR came from a young man with active or convalescent COVID-19. Sequencing was done on a sample of peripheral blood. DNA for the CDR3: TGTGCCAGCAGCCAAGCGACCCAGGACAGGGATAATGAAGCTTTCTTT. Amino acid sequence: CASSQATQDRDNEAFF.